The 10 T cell receptor beta chains presented below share a single source sample, sequenced in a study of T cell clonality in common variable immunodeficiency. The assay was immunoSEQ multiplex PCR, and TCRdb's table has in-frame clones only and misses some. The sample contains about 31,000 clones, none of them singletons. Input material: peripheral blood mononuclear cells. These receptor sequences come from a person aged 18 to 75 in good health.

Comments on this clone: Read sequence stops 3 residues before the CDR3 end, and the germline J gene provides the missing end. The V and J genes are TRBV7-6 and TRBJ1-2; D gene ambiguous. Germline CDR1 and CDR2: SGHVS and FNYEAQ. The CDR3 loop spans 15 amino acids. The CDR3 sequence is CASSLHPSGEYDYTF. The sequenced CDR3 bases are TGTGCCAGCAGCTTACACCCTAGCGGGGAGTACGAC.

This clone appeared many times. Read sequence stops 3 residues before the CDR3 end, and the germline J gene provides the missing end. The chain couples TRBV7-8 to TRBJ2-1, with no clear D. Germline assignment: CDR1 SGHVS and CDR2 FQNEAQ. This CDR3 spans 14 amino acids. Trimming pared 1 base from V and 4 bases from J, leaving 8 bases between. The CDR3 DNA, read in part, is TGTGCCAGCAGCTTAGATCTGGCATACAATGAG. It translates to CASSLDLAYNE. The full CDR3 protein is CASSLDLAYNEQFF. The whole variable domain, remainder taken from reference TRBV7-8 and TRBJ2-1, is GAGVSQSPRYKVAKRGQDVALRCDPISGHVSLFWYQQALGQGPEFLTYFQNEAQLDKSGLPSDRFFAERPEGSVSTLKIQRTQQEDSAVYLCASSLDLAYNEQFFGPGTRLTVL.

Only a few counts were recorded for this clone. It may be a read error: a sequence one base away is much more abundant. The sequenced fragment ends 3 residues before the CDR3 boundary, so the rest is inferred from the germline J gene. The genes are TRBV18 and TRBJ2-7, with D possibly TRBD1 on 5 matching bases. Per germline, CDR1 KGHSH and CDR2 LQKENI. Trimming removed 4 bases from V and 5 bases from J, with 15 bases in between. The CDR3 totals 14 residues. The CDR3 DNA, read in part, is TGTGCCAGCTCACGGACGGACACGGCCCACGAG. Translating it yields CASSRTDTAHE. The entire CDR3 protein reads CASSRTDTAHEQYF. Using reference TRBV18 and TRBJ2-7 for the parts outside the CDR3, the full variable domain is NAGVMQNPRHLVRRRGQEARLRCSPMKGHSHVYWYRQLPEEGLKFMVYLQKENIIDESGMPKERFSAEFPKEGPSILRIQQVVRGDSAAYFCASSRTDTAHEQYFGPGTRLTVT.

This clone was recorded many times. The DNA ends 3 residues before the CDR3 does, and the rest of the CDR3 is filled in from the germline J gene. The V and J genes are TRBV20-1 and TRBJ1-5; no firm D call. CDR3 length equals 15 residues. Germline CDR1 DFQATT, CDR2 SNEGSKA (reference sequence). Trimming pared 2 bases from V and 9 bases from J, leaving 20 bases between. Partial CDR3 DNA: TGCAGTGCTAGACAGGTGGATGAGTATTTTGGGCCC. Amino acid sequence: CSARQVDEYFGP. The complete CDR3 reads CSARQVDEYFGPQHF.

This clone was picked up many times. The observed sequence ends 3 residues before the CDR3 terminus, with the missing tail filled in from the germline J gene. The chain uses TRBV7-6 and TRBJ1-2; D not resolved. Germline V lookup: CDR1 SGHVS, CDR2 FNYEAQ. Trimming removed 5 bases from V and 4 bases from J, with 11 bases in between. The CDR3 is made up of 13 amino acids. CDR3 amino acids: CASSPGVSYGYTF. CDR3 DNA (partial): TGTGCCAGCAGCCCCGGGGTATCCTATGGC.

Many counts were recorded for this clone. The sequenced fragment ends 3 residues before the CDR3 boundary, so the rest is inferred from the germline J gene. The V call is TRBV5-1, the J call TRBJ2-1, with 7 nucleotides matching TRBD1. CDR3 size: 13 residues. V lost 3 bases to trimming and J lost 9 bases; unmatched junction nucleotides: 6. CDR1 is SGHRS, CDR2 YFSETQ, per germline. The sequenced part of the CDR3 DNA is TGCGCCAGCAGCTCCCGACAGGGAAGTGAG. Its translation is CASSSRQGSE. From start to end, the CDR3 is CASSSRQGSEQFF.

This clone came up many times. The sequence runs out 3 residues before the end of the CDR3; the remainder is reconstructed from the germline J gene. The chain uses TRBV2 and TRBJ2-5, with D perhaps TRBD1 (6 bases). The CDR3 runs 15 residues. Germline V gene data show CDR1 as SNHLY and CDR2 as FYNNEI. The V end lost 8 bases, the J end lost 1 base, and 17 bases lay between the germline ends. CDR3 region: CASGSSGTTQETQYF. The CDR3 DNA, read in part, is TGTGCCAGCGGTTCATCCGGGACAACCCAAGAGACC.

This clone was recorded at least ten times. The read terminates 3 residues ahead of where the CDR3 ends, so the germline J gene completes it. The rearrangement links TRBV7-9 to TRBJ2-5; D not certain. The V end was cut by 2 bases, the J end by 5 bases, with 9 bases between. There are 13 residues in the CDR3. Germline V gene lookup returns CDR1 SEHNR and CDR2 FQNEAQ (reference sequence). The CDR3: CASSLTLQETQYF. The sequenced CDR3 bases are TGTGCCAGCAGCTTAACCCTCCAGGAGACC.

This clone was recorded at least ten times. The CDR3 end falls 3 residues outside the read, so it is completed with the germline J gene. This sequence joins TRBV6-1 and TRBJ2-5, with D unclear. The CDR3 spans 16 residues. The V end was cut by 1 base, the J end by 1 base, with 13 bases between. Germline V CDR1 and CDR2: MNHNS, SASEGT. This CDR3 is CASSEGIIGTQETQYF. CDR3 DNA, as far as it was read: TGTGCCAGCAGTGAAGGAATTATTGGCACCCAAGAGACC.

This clone occurred many times. Read sequence stops 3 residues before the CDR3 end, and the germline J gene provides the missing end. The chain carries TRBV30 and TRBJ1-2, with a possible D match to TRBD1 (6 bases). CDR3 size: 13 residues. The ends were cut back, 5 bases at V and 0 bases at J, with 10 bases in the middle. Germline assignment: CDR1 GTSNPN and CDR2 SVGIG (reference sequence). Incomplete CDR3 DNA: TGTGCCTGGCAGGGGAGAGCTAACTATGGC. It encodes CAWQGRANYG. In full, the CDR3 is CAWQGRANYGYTF.